This T cell receptor beta chain was documented in a study of blood T cell repertoires in COVID-19. This table comes from immunoSEQ multiplex PCR, and its TCRdb copy is limited to in-frame clones, with some not included. This sample has 84,000 or so clones, with roughly 86% found just once. This CDR3 region has 15 residues. Germline V lookup: CDR1 SGHNT, CDR2 YENEEA. V shed 3 bases and J shed 4 bases, with 14 bases lying between them. Material: peripheral blood. This chain uses TRBV11-3 with TRBJ2-3; the D gene is possibly TRBD2 (6 bases). The TCR originated in a man in his 70s with acute or convalescent COVID-19. The CDR3 region is CASSFSPEGADTQYF. The DNA for the CDR3 is TGTGCCAGCAGCTTCTCCCCGGAGGGCGCAGATACGCAGTATTTT.